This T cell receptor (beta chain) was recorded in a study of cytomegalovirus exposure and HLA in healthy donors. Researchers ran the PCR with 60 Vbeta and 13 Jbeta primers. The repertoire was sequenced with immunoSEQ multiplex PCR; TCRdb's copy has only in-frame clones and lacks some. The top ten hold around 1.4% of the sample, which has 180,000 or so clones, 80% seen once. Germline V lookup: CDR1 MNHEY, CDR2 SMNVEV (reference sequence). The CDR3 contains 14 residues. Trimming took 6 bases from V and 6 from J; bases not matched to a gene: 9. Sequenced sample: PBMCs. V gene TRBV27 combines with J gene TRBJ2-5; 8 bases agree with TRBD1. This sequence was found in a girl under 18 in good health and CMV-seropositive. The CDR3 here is CASSLTGAVKTQYF. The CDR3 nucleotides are TGTGCCAGCAGCTTGACAGGGGCTGTAAAGACCCAGTACTTC.